Presented here are 29 T cell receptor beta chains from one specimen sequenced in a study of T cells in Graves' hyperthyroidism and ophthalmopathy. The TCR beta CDR3 regions underwent amplification using RNA transcripts as the source. RT-PCR in the first round (using the HTBI primer set) targeted the TCR CDR3. TCRdb processed the multiplex PCR reads anew with MiXCR; each CDR3 protein has one entry. The profile shows about 300,000 distinct CDR3 sequences, approximately 14% of them singletons. Sequencing used blood. The receptors stem from a woman aged 40 to 50 with Graves' hyperthyroidism.

This clonotype has a count of ten or more. This chain links TRBV28 with TRBJ2-3, with TRBD2 identical over 10 bases. V lost 3 bases to trimming and J lost 2 bases; unmatched junction nucleotides: 8. This CDR3 has 17 residues. Germline CDR1 and CDR2: MDHEN and SYDVKM. CDR3 sequence: CASSFEREGLDTDTQYF. The CDR3 DNA reads as TGTGCCAGCAGTTTCGAGCGGGAGGGCCTCGACACAGATACGCAGTATTTT.

In its sample, this clonotype was seen a few times. V and J are TRBV5-1 and TRBJ2-1, with D tentatively TRBD1 (6 bases). From germline, CDR1 is SGHRS and CDR2 YFSETQ. V lost 0 bases and J 8 bases, leaving 12 bases between the germline ends. The CDR3 has 14 residues. CDR3 coding DNA: TGCGCCAGCAGCTTGGTGGCAGGGGACGATGAGCAGTTCTTC. Its protein is CASSLVAGDDEQFF.

The V and J genes are TRBV20-1 and TRBJ2-3; 14 positions match TRBD2. This CDR3 has 14 residues. With V trimmed by 5 bases and J by 4 bases, 2 bases remained unmatched. Germline assignment: CDR1 DFQATT and CDR2 SNEGSKA (reference sequence). The CDR3 coding sequence is TGCAGTGCTGGACTAGCGGGAGGTTCAGATACGCAGTATTTT. Residues: CSAGLAGGSDTQYF.

This clonotype occurred many times. V and J are TRBV3-1 and TRBJ1-1; no clear D. The CDR3 spans 16 residues. The germline CDR1 and CDR2 sequences are LGHDT and YNNKEL (reference sequence). Trimming stripped 5 bases from V and 1 base from J, with 17 bases between. CDR3 sequence (DNA): TGTGCCAGCAGCGACGATTTAAAGACGGGGAACACTGAAGCTTTCTTT. Translating gives CASSDDLKTGNTEAFF.

Points on this clonotype: Given a much more abundant clone one base away, this may be a read error. The V and J genes are TRBV27 and TRBJ1-1; D is unclear. Germline V CDR1 and CDR2: MNHEY, SMNVEV (reference sequence). This CDR3 region has 13 residues. Here the CDR3 reads CTSSLKRNTEAFF. For the CDR3, the DNA is TGTACCAGCAGTTTAAAGCGTAACACTGAAGCTTTCTTT.

This clonotype was found many times. V gene TRBV28 combines with J gene TRBJ1-5; TRBD1 aligns across 8 bases. The CDR3 sequence is 15 residues long. V lost 3 bases, J lost 3 bases, and 4 bases stayed unmatched. CDR1 is MDHEN, CDR2 SYDVKM, per germline. The DNA for the CDR3 is TGTGCCAGCAGTTTGGGACAGGCCGACAATCAGCCCCAGCATTTT. Amino acids: CASSLGQADNQPQHF.

This clonotype was seen more than once but under ten times. The rearrangement links TRBV18 to TRBJ1-4, with D perhaps matching TRBD1 (5 bases). Germline V gene lookup returns CDR1 KGHSH and CDR2 LQKENI. The CDR3 extends over 14 amino acids. Between the trimmed V and J ends, which lost 1 base and 7 bases, there was a span of 10 bases. The CDR3 sequence: CASSPQGIGEKLFF. CDR3 coding DNA: TGTGCCAGCTCACCACAGGGGATTGGTGAAAAACTGTTTTTT.

V and J are TRBV4-1 and TRBJ2-7; the D gene is possibly TRBD1 (6 bases). The CDR3 length is 14 residues. Germline-derived CDR1 and CDR2 are MGHRA and YSYEKL. The V and J ends lost 1 base and 3 bases respectively, with 10 bases between them. CDR3 region: CASSQVNRDYEQYF. The CDR3 DNA is TGCGCCAGCAGCCAAGTTAACAGGGACTACGAGCAGTACTTC.

This clonotype was detected once. A much bigger clone sits one base away, suggesting this may be a read error. The gene calls are TRBV24-1 and TRBJ2-1; 7 positions match TRBD2. Germline V gene lookup returns CDR1 KGHDR and CDR2 SFDVKD. The CDR3 consists of 15 residues. CDR3 coding DNA: TGTGCCACCAACTCGGCTAGCGGTTCCTACGATGAGCAGTTCTTC. Amino acids: CATNSASGSYDEQFF.

The CDR3 sequence is CASSPSTRQGSNNEQFF. CDR3 in DNA: TGTGCCAGCAGCCCCTCTACCCGACAGGGTTCCAACAATGAGCAGTTCTTC. The chain couples TRBV5-4 to TRBJ2-1; 7 bases are a match to TRBD1. The CDR3 totals 17 residues. V dropped 4 bases and J dropped 5; count of bases not matched to a gene: 15. In germline, CDR1 is SGHNT, CDR2 YYREEE (reference sequence).

This clonotype was seen many times. V is TRBV19 and J is TRBJ1-1, with D uncertain. This CDR3 has 11 residues. Deletions cut 11 bases from V and 8 bases from J, with 15 bases between. Germline lookup yields CDR1 LNHDA and CDR2 SQIVND (reference sequence). The CDR3 region is CAVGRTTEAFF. The CDR3 DNA is TGTGCCGTGGGCAGAACCACCGAAGCTTTCTTT.

The sample holds a few counts of this clonotype. This rearrangement joins TRBV20-1 to TRBJ1-5; D might be TRBD1 (6 bases). Germline CDR1 is DFQATT and CDR2 is SNEGSKA (reference sequence). This CDR3 is 13 amino acids long. Trimming removed 3 bases from V and 9 bases from J, with 15 bases in between. CDR3 amino acids: CSARRDLRGPQHF. The CDR3 DNA is TGCAGTGCTAGGAGGGACCTCAGGGGGCCCCAGCATTTT.

The V call is TRBV6-1, the J call TRBJ2-2; no clear D gene. V gave up 5 bases and J gave up 5 bases, with 15 bases separating them. The CDR3 covers 15 residues. The germline V gene has CDR1 MNHNS and CDR2 SASEGT. CDR3 region: CASSLPPLGTGELFF. The CDR3, as DNA: TGTGCCAGCAGTTTACCCCCCCTGGGGACCGGGGAGCTGTTTTTT.

V gene TRBV12-3 or TRBV12-4 combines with J gene TRBJ2-1; weak D call: TRBD2 (6 bases). The CDR3 sequence is 15 residues long. The germline V and J ends were trimmed by 8 bases and 4 bases, with 18 bases remaining between them. The CDR3 DNA reads TGTGCCAGCCGGATCGGGACTGGAAATTACAATGAGCAGTTCTTC. Translated: CASRIGTGNYNEQFF.

In its sample, this clonotype was seen many times. The chain carries TRBV2 and TRBJ2-2; 7 bases fit TRBD2. Trimming took 7 bases from V and 2 from J; bases not matched to a gene: 4. CDR3 length: 14 residues. Germline lookup yields CDR1 SNHLY and CDR2 FYNNEI. CDR3 in DNA: TGTGCCAGCATGGGGGGGAGAAACACCGGGGAGCTGTTTTTT. This gives the protein CASMGGRNTGELFF.

There are many counts of this clonotype. J is TRBJ1-1 and V is TRBV30; 7 nucleotides align to TRBD1. Germline CDR1 and CDR2: GTSNPN and SVGIG (reference sequence). This CDR3 contains 12 residues. V lost 5 bases, J lost 3 bases, and 3 bases stayed unmatched. CDR3 amino acids: CAWVQGYTEAFF. In DNA, the CDR3 is TGTGCCTGGGTACAGGGGTACACTGAAGCTTTCTTT.

The chain joins TRBV5-1 to TRBJ2-7; 10 nucleotides match TRBD1. The CDR3 sequence is 15 residues long. Germline V gives CDR1 SGHRS, CDR2 YFSETQ. The junction had 8 bases not matched to a gene; V was cut back by 7 bases and J by 1 base. CDR3 in amino acids: CASRWTGQGSYEQYF. CDR3 in DNA: TGCGCCAGCCGTTGGACGGGACAGGGGTCCTACGAGCAGTACTTC. Full variable domain (missing parts from reference TRBV5-1 and TRBJ2-7): KAGVTQTPRYLIKTRGQQVTLSCSPISGHRSVSWYQQTPGQGLQFLFEYFSETQRNKGNFPGRFSGRQFSNSRSEMNVSTLELGDSALYLCASRWTGQGSYEQYFGPGTRLTVT.

The V and J genes are TRBV18 and TRBJ1-2; D is undetermined. Trimming cost V 1 base and J 4 bases, with 22 bases left between them. Germline lookup yields CDR1 KGHSH and CDR2 LQKENI. CDR3 length: 18 residues. The CDR3 here is CASSPRIFDGTPGYGYTF. The CDR3 DNA reads TGTGCCAGCTCACCACGTATTTTTGACGGAACCCCGGGCTATGGCTACACCTTC.

The CDR3 region is CASSLTSGTGGHYEQYF. CDR3 in DNA: TGTGCCAGCAGCCTCACCTCCGGGACAGGAGGACACTACGAGCAGTACTTC. This chain uses TRBV4-2 with TRBJ2-7; 8 bases are a match to TRBD1. Trimming at V came to 4 bases and at J to 3 bases, leaving 14 bases not matched to a gene. The CDR3 contains 17 residues. Germline V gene sequence: CDR1 LGHNA, CDR2 YNFKEQ.

In the case of this clonotype: Given a much more abundant clone one base away, this may be a read error. The chain couples TRBV29-1 to TRBJ2-1, with D possibly being TRBD2 (6 bases). TRBJ2-7 explains the end of the DNA better; the J call may be wrong. This CDR3 region has 14 residues. Looked up from germline, CDR1 is SQVTM and CDR2 is ANQGSEA. Here the CDR3 DNA reads TGCAGCGTGGGACTGAGAAGCGGTTACAATGAGCAGTACTTC. Translation: CSVGLRSGYNEQYF.

The chain couples TRBV9 to TRBJ2-1; weak D call: TRBD2 (6 bases). There are 16 residues in the CDR3. CDR1 and CDR2 from the germline V gene are SGDLS and YYNGEE. The ends were cut back, 0 bases at V and 4 bases at J, with 14 bases in the middle. CDR3 sequence (DNA): TGTGCCAGCAGCGTAGAGGGTAGCGGACCGTACAATGAGCAGTTCTTC. Amino acids: CASSVEGSGPYNEQFF.

This clonotype was seen repeatedly, ten times or more. The genes are TRBV5-1 and TRBJ1-1; D not certain. V shed 0 bases and J shed 10 bases, with 16 bases lying between them. Per germline, CDR1 SGHRS and CDR2 YFSETQ. CDR3 length: 14 amino acids. Here the CDR3 reads CASSLEVLAGGAFF. The CDR3, as DNA: TGCGCCAGCAGCTTGGAGGTTTTGGCCGGCGGAGCTTTCTTT.

This clonotype was counted at least ten times. The chain links TRBV7-9 to TRBJ2-7; D ambiguous. The V gene lost 1 base and the J gene lost 3 bases, with 10 bases spanning the gap. CDR1 and CDR2 from the germline V gene are SEHNR and FQNEAQ (reference sequence). CDR3 length: 14 residues. The CDR3 loop reads CASSLGIRNYEQYF. CDR3 sequence (DNA): TGTGCCAGCAGCTTAGGCATAAGGAACTACGAGCAGTACTTC.

In this sample, this clonotype turned up many times. V gene TRBV6-5 combines with J gene TRBJ1-2; 9 bases match TRBD1. CDR1 and CDR2 (germline): MNHEY, SVGAGI. The CDR3 has 15 amino acids. V trimming: 0 bases; J trimming: 2 bases; junction bases outside the gene matches: 1. CDR3 DNA: TGTGCCAGCAGTTACTCGGGACAGGGAAACTATGGCTACACCTTC. Protein product: CASSYSGQGNYGYTF.

This clonotype was seen repeatedly, ten times or more. The genes are TRBV28 and TRBJ1-2; 11 bases fit TRBD1. Germline V gene sequence: CDR1 MDHEN, CDR2 SYDVKM. V was pared by 6 bases and J by 8 bases, with 17 bases of the junction left unmatched. The CDR3 contains 17 residues. This CDR3 is CASSQRGQGDPLGGYTF. In DNA, the CDR3 is TGTGCCAGCAGCCAAAGGGGACAGGGGGACCCCTTAGGAGGCTACACCTTC.

The gene calls are TRBV12-3 or TRBV12-4 and TRBJ2-2; 12 bases match TRBD2. V shed 2 bases, J shed 5 bases, and the junction held 6 bases outside the gene matches. The CDR3 loop spans 17 amino acids. This CDR3 reads CASSLPRLAGETGELFF. The CDR3 bases are TGTGCCAGCAGTTTACCGAGACTAGCGGGAGAAACCGGGGAGCTGTTTTTT.

As for this clonotype: This may arise from a read error, as a much more abundant clone is one base away. The J gene is TRBJ1-1, the V gene TRBV25-1; a possible D gene is TRBD1 (5 bases). Deletions cut 3 bases from V and 4 bases from J, with 12 bases between. CDR1 MGHDK and CDR2 SYGVNS come from the germline V gene. The CDR3 runs to 14 residues. The CDR3 bases are TGTGCCAGCAGTGAGGGCTGGGGCGGCACTGAAGCTTTCTTT. It encodes CASSEGWGGTEAFF.

This clonotype was seen at least ten times. The chain links TRBV6-1 to TRBJ2-2; tentatively, D is TRBD1 (5 bases). V was cut by 5 bases and J by 0 bases, with 10 bases left in between. CDR1 is MNHNS and CDR2 is SASEGT in the germline V gene. This CDR3 contains 15 residues. DNA of the CDR3: TGTGCCAGCAGTAGAAGCAGGGCGAACACCGGGGAGCTGTTTTTT. It specifies CASSRSRANTGELFF.

The table lists this clonotype with a few counts. The chain joins TRBV6-6 to TRBJ2-2; D may correspond to TRBD1 or TRBD2 (5 bases each). The CDR3 length is 16 residues. The V and J ends lost 0 bases and 0 bases respectively, with 8 bases between them. Per germline, CDR1 MNHNY and CDR2 SVGAGI (reference sequence). The DNA of the CDR3 is TGTGCCAGCAGTTACTCCGGGGCTGCGAACACCGGGGAGCTGTTTTTT. Encoded protein: CASSYSGAANTGELFF.